The 13 T cell receptor beta chains presented below share a single source sample, sequenced in a study of glioma-infiltrating T cells after dendritic cell vaccination. As to time point: after dendritic cell vaccination, including at tumor progression/relapse. The protocol was immunoSEQ multiplex PCR, while the TCRdb copy is restricted to in-frame clones and leaves out a portion. The data hold about 65,000 clones, with more than 75% observed a single time. The sequencing used blood, collected after dendritic cell vaccination. These receptors were obtained from a human donor with glioblastoma.

V usage is TRBV19 and J usage is TRBJ2-7; TRBD2 agrees at 11 bases. The CDR3 covers 15 residues. The germline gives CDR1 LNHDA, CDR2 SQIVND (reference sequence). The ends lost 3 bases at V and 3 bases at J; junction bases unmatched: 4. CDR3 coding DNA: TGTGCCAGTAGTATCCCGACTAGCGGGGTCTACGAGCAGTACTTC. It codes for CASSIPTSGVYEQYF.

V and J are TRBV18 and TRBJ2-7; D is unclear. CDR1 is KGHSH, CDR2 LQKENI, per germline. Trimming removed 2 bases from V and 3 bases from J, with 14 bases in between. CDR3 length equals 15 residues. CDR3 loop: CASSPSGTTLYEQYF. Written as DNA, the CDR3 is TGTGCCAGCTCACCAAGTGGAACTACCCTCTACGAGCAGTACTTC.

This chain joins TRBV6-6 and TRBJ2-1, with TRBD1 matching 7 bases. Germline V lookup: CDR1 MNHNY, CDR2 SVGAGI (reference sequence). CDR3 length: 13 residues. V was pared by 5 bases and J by 8 bases, with 6 bases of the junction left unmatched. The CDR3 coding sequence is TGTGCCAGCAGTGACAGGACAGGCGATGAGCAGTTCTTC. Protein: CASSDRTGDEQFF.

CDR3 amino acids: CASSPAAGIRNTEAFF. DNA of the CDR3: TGTGCCAGCAGCCCCGCGGCAGGGATAAGGAACACTGAAGCTTTCTTT. The chain combines TRBV7-6 with TRBJ1-1; weak D call: TRBD1 (5 bases). With 5 bases removed from V and 1 base from J, the gap between germline ends came to 17 bases. The CDR3 has 16 amino acids. Germline V gives CDR1 SGHVS, CDR2 FNYEAQ.

The chain recombines TRBV9 with TRBJ1-6; TRBD1 matches 8 bases. Germline CDR1 is SGDLS and CDR2 is YYNGEE. Trimming cost V 0 bases and J 9 bases; bases outside gene matches: 5. This CDR3 is built from 15 residues. As DNA, the CDR3 is TGTGCCAGCAGCGTAGATCCAGGGGGCGCTTCACCCCTCCACTTT. Translation gives CASSVDPGGASPLHF.

The V call is TRBV11-3, the J call TRBJ2-5; D might be TRBD2 (6 bases). From germline, CDR1 is SGHNT and CDR2 YENEEA. This CDR3 has 12 amino acids. Between the trimmed V and J ends, which lost 4 bases and 5 bases, there was a span of 8 bases. The chain's CDR3 is CASSSDYETQYF. The CDR3, as DNA: TGTGCCAGCAGCTCGGACTACGAGACCCAGTACTTC.

The chain links TRBV7-2 to TRBJ1-2; TRBD1 matches 8 bases. The CDR3 covers 16 residues. After removal of 5 bases from V and 2 bases from J, the junction contained 10 bases not matched to a gene. Germline V gene data show CDR1 as SGHTA and CDR2 as FQGNSA. The CDR3 region is CASSTPGTGRNYGYTF. CDR3 in DNA: TGTGCCAGCAGCACCCCCGGGACAGGCCGAAACTATGGCTACACCTTC.

The J gene is TRBJ2-1, the V gene TRBV6-1; D possibly corresponds to TRBD1 (5 bases). Trimming shortened V by 5 bases and J by 8 bases, and 16 bases separated the two germline ends. CDR3 length: 14 amino acids. Germline V gene data show CDR1 as MNHNS and CDR2 as SASEGT. The DNA of the CDR3 is TGTGCCAGCAGTTCTGGGCCAGGGCCCTATGAGCAGTTCTTC. Amino acids: CASSSGPGPYEQFF.

The chain uses TRBV19 and TRBJ2-7, with a tentative D call TRBD1 (5 bases). CDR1 LNHDA and CDR2 SQIVND come from the germline V gene (reference sequence). The CDR3 sequence is 15 residues long. Trimming shortened V by 3 bases and J by 1 base, and 13 bases separated the two germline ends. DNA of the CDR3: TGTGCCAGTAGTATTAGGTGGGGCGAGTCCTACGAGCAGTACTTC. Translation: CASSIRWGESYEQYF.

V gene TRBV9 combines with J gene TRBJ2-2; the D gene is possibly TRBD2 (7 bases). Germline lookup yields CDR1 SGDLS and CDR2 YYNGEE. The CDR3 spans 16 residues. Trimming cost V 0 bases and J 2 bases, with 11 bases left between them. CDR3: CASSVVGGGNTGELFF. DNA of the CDR3: TGTGCCAGCAGCGTAGTGGGAGGGGGAAACACCGGGGAGCTGTTTTTT.

This clone was recorded only once. The CDR3 DNA reads TGTGCCAGCAGTTTTAGGAGTGCGGCCAAAAACATTCAGTACTTC. This gives the protein CASSFRSAAKNIQYF. The V call is TRBV6-5, the J call TRBJ2-4; the D is unclear. V was clipped by 4 bases and J by 1 base, with 11 bases between them. The CDR3 runs 15 residues. Germline V lookup: CDR1 MNHEY, CDR2 SVGAGI.

The count of this clone is one. This chain joins TRBV6-1 and TRBJ2-2; 12 positions match TRBD2. The CDR3 is 15 amino acids. The germline gives CDR1 MNHNS, CDR2 SASEGT. V shed 7 bases, J shed 6 bases, and the junction held 6 bases outside the gene matches. CDR3 sequence reads: CASNHLAGGPGELFF. The CDR3 region has the DNA TGTGCCAGCAATCACCTAGCGGGAGGGCCCGGGGAGCTGTTTTTT.

J is TRBJ1-4 and V is TRBV19, with D possibly being TRBD1 (5 bases). Germline values: CDR1 LNHDA, CDR2 SQIVND (reference sequence). The CDR3 is 14 residues long. The V and J ends lost 5 bases and 8 bases respectively, with 15 bases between them. The CDR3 nucleotides are TGTGCCAGTAGTGCGGGACCGTGGGCAGAAAAACTGTTTTTT. This sequence encodes CASSAGPWAEKLFF.